This T cell receptor (beta chain) stems from a study of cytomegalovirus exposure and HLA in healthy donors (dated by TCRdb to 2017 to 2019). Context from the whole study: An earlier analysis of several hundred of the donors reported approximately 300 Gb of sequence data and 117 million unique TCR beta sequences obtained from about 179 million T cells. Rather than drawing on any new phenotypic data, the later analysis identified candidate immune exposures from TCR beta sequences and the way those sequences occurred across donors. The study used immunosequencing to profile the T cell repertoires of 670 or so subjects and linked those repertoires to cytomegalovirus serostatus. Both class I and class II loci were covered by HLA typing, at four-digit resolution. To study patterns of TCR occurrence, a later analysis re-analyzed previously published TCR beta repertoires from around 660 donors and added high-resolution HLA genotyping. Among the roughly 380 genotyped donors, approximately 82% belonged to the genetic ancestry cluster associated with self-reported Caucasian donors. Alongside the repertoire data, information on donor age, sex, ethnicity and CMV serostatus was compiled. An earlier analysis of 587 of the donors applied high-throughput TCR beta sequencing to assess whether each TCR beta V gene segment acted as functional or pseudogenic. Because of strong linkage in the cohort, roughly five DR-DQ haplotypes were treated as single units for association and clustering. Besides the first cohort of roughly 640 subjects, a separate validation cohort made up of over a hundred different subjects was used. The study aimed to test whether cataloging public T cell receptors could reveal signatures of past pathogen exposure. On average, about 240,000 unique TCR beta nucleotide sequences were sequenced per donor among some 430 genotyped donors of the cohort, with roughly 18% of those sequences being non-productive. To predict cytomegalovirus infection status, the study combined high-throughput TCR immunosequencing, statistical association of individual TCRs with disease status, and machine learning. Approximately 310 gigabases of sequencing data and around 80 million unique TCR sequences made up an early release that covered about 640 HLA-typed donors. Typing coverage differed by locus: A, B, C, DRB1 and DQB1 were typed in roughly 620-640 donors, DQA1 in approximately 520, DPA1 in some 610, and DPB1 in 400 to 490. A later genetic analysis took genome-wide SNP genotypes for about three fifths of the 666 donors and used that subset as a discovery cohort. Every repertoire in the discovery cohort had been generated on one and the same sequencing platform. Results the study describes overall, beyond this receptor: A later analysis reported that several top co-occurrence clusters appeared linked to parvovirus B19, influenza, CMV and Epstein-Barr virus. The presence/absence analyses assumed that sequencing depth was roughly uniform across donors, and that assumption may not be true. This cohort had only TCR beta chains sequenced, and the lack of alpha or paired-chain data limited which features could be detected. Strong co-occurrence of HLA alleles, especially DR and DQ, made assigning TCR associations to individual alleles difficult. According to the authors, the approach could potentially be generalized to other disease states and immunological phenotypes. In a later analysis, TCR association rates were found to vary across HLA loci, with the most associated TCRs seen for DRB1 alleles and the fewest for HLA-C alleles. A later analysis found that most CMV-associated TCR beta chains appeared HLA-restricted, with HLA associations seemingly driven largely by CMV exposure. The sequencing pipeline was judged likely to have produced a cluster of highly shared sequence variants as a technical artifact. HLA typing was unavailable for some donors at each locus, so association tests used only the typed subset. Correlated functional status among segregating V segments might be attributable to linkage disequilibrium, but an unknown experimental factor could not be ruled out. In an earlier analysis of approximately 600 of the donors, most TCR beta V segments were observed in productive rearrangements about 87% or about 30% of the time, broadly matching IMGT annotations. A few of the identified cytomegalovirus-associated TCR beta chains were confirmed in vitro to be specific for cytomegalovirus antigens. Specific HLA alleles were associated with 16,951 TCR beta sequences at a false discovery rate of 0.05 in a later analysis. CMV serostatus was the only immune exposure information available for the cohort. A further reported finding was that TCR beta sequences accurately predicted the HLA-A and HLA-B alleles for most subjects in the first cohort. In a later analysis, HLA-associated TCR beta chains were found to be more clonally expanded and to have lower generation probabilities than equally common non-associated chains. The earlier analysis of approximately 590 of the donors excluded fewer than 20 rarely observed V segments, including chromosome 9 orphons, because counts were too low. A later genetic analysis associated a missense DCLRE1C variant with V-gene and J-gene trimming of TCR beta chains, and an independent cohort replicated the association. Compared with the roughly 700-donor mean, donors in an Asian-associated ancestry cluster had fewer N-insertions in productive TCRs, according to a later genetic analysis. While some public TCRs were present in many individuals, most TCR sequences turned up only very rarely across donors. Because the 87-base-pair reads could not distinguish some IMGT-functional V segments, including TRBV6-2 and TRBV6-3, those segments were excluded. The study gave a list of 150 to 200 TCR beta chains associated with cytomegalovirus. In both the original and validation cohorts, the classifier was reported to diagnose cytomegalovirus status with high specificity and sensitivity.

Library generation was performed with the immunoSEQ multiplex PCR assay. For the multiplex PCR, a mixture combining 60 forward primers for TCR Vbeta segments and 13 reverse primers for TCR Jbeta segments was used. The CDR3 region of rearranged TCR beta genes was amplified from genomic DNA by a multiplex PCR assay. On the Illumina HiSeq System, the amplified TCR beta libraries were sequenced as 87-base-pair reads. Per the original workflow: A later analysis counted approximately 74 million unique TCR beta chains across the 666 repertoires, and roughly 9.9 million of these chains were shared by at least two donors. To remove PCR and sequencing errors, raw reads were error-corrected and collapsed into unique sequences using a nearest-neighbor algorithm that merged closely related sequences. CDR3 sequences were aligned to IMGT reference sequences to assign V, D and J gene segments. For a sequence to be retained, at least a six-nucleotide match to both a V gene segment and a J gene segment was required. Rearrangements were called productive when the CDR3 lacked stop codons and stayed in frame with V and J; all others were non-productive. CDR3 was defined according to IMGT convention as the region running from the second conserved V-encoded cysteine to the conserved J-encoded phenylalanine. In an earlier analysis of around 640 of the donors, sequences lacking an unambiguous match to a single V gene segment were excluded. In an earlier analysis of 450 to 750 of the donors, a V segment was called functional when productive rearrangements were above 56.7%, and segregating when the standard deviation between donors exceeded 5%. To diagnose cytomegalovirus status from the catalog of TCR beta chain sequences, a statistical classification framework was built. A later analysis assigned V and J genes by comparing TCR nucleotide sequences with IMGT/GENE-DB human TR gene sequences. A later analysis assigned CDR3 sequences and most-parsimonious VDJ recombination scenarios with the TCRdist pipeline. In a later analysis, every TCR beta chain was defined by the combination of its CDR3 amino acid sequence and its V-gene family, and reads without a unique V-gene family were dropped. In a later analysis, several hundred highly shared, low-generation-probability nucleotide sequences were removed to address suspected cross-contamination and a sequencing artifact. For each public chain, a later analysis derived a clonal expansion index from normalized ranks of inferred template counts within each repertoire. In a later analysis, generation probabilities were computed with a VDJ recombination model fitted to out-of-frame rearrangements, and the resulting probabilities were checked against IGoR. In a later analysis, TCR-TCR, TCR-HLA and TCR-CMV co-occurrence was scored with hypergeometric tests, and a repertoire-size bias correction was applied to TCR pairs. False discovery rates were estimated in a later analysis by permuting HLA or CMV assignments 20 times. A later analysis grouped co-occurring TCRs with DBSCAN, adding TCRdist sequence similarity when clustering within HLA-allele-positive subsets. Repertoires with fewer than 30,000 or more than 120,000 public chains were left out of co-occurrence clustering, as were about 5 repertoires with anomalous nucleotide sharing. Held by TCRdb, this immuneACCESS table contains in-frame sequences only and omits some clones. Under half of the omission traces to an unresolved V gene where checked; the cause of the rest is unknown. The V and J calls and the clone size are those of that table, but D and trimming were determined from the DNA. The sample table lists roughly 120,000 clones, 70% to 80% of them with a count of one. The ten largest clones add up to under 14% of the sample.

As for this clone: No cognate antigen has been identified for it. One base away there is no much larger clone; base qualities are not given.

The CDR3 contains 15 residues, cysteine and phenylalanine counted. CDR3 DNA is the only sequence kept; it has 45 bases, read in frame from the first base. Via the germline V gene (reference sequence), CDR1 is MNHEY and CDR2 SMNVEV. Trimming takes 3 bases from V and 5 bases from J, and the germline ends sit 13 bases apart. The cohort was made up of roughly 670 healthy bone marrow donors. Cohort members were all nominally healthy when sampled, although unrecorded immune exposures were likely present. The donor tested CMV seropositive, placing the donor among the roughly 300 seropositive members of the cohort. A peripheral blood sample was provided by each donor, and peripheral blood mononuclear cells were used for TCR beta sequencing. The Qiagen DNeasy Blood Extraction Kit was used to extract genomic DNA from the blood cell samples.

The rearrangement joined TRBV27 to TRBJ2-2; perhaps TRBD1 is the D gene, with 6 bases matching. Source material: PBMCs. The TCR sequence derives from a woman in her forties or fifties in good health and CMV-seropositive. In nucleotides, the sequence is TGTGCCAGCAGTTTCAGGACAGCTTTGACCGGGGAGCTGTTTTTT. It translates as CASSFRTALTGELFF.